A single sample is the source of the 18 T cell receptor beta chains below, sequenced in a study of cytomegalovirus exposure and HLA in healthy donors. PCR amplification relied on 60 Vbeta primers (plus 13 Jbeta primers). Method: immunoSEQ multiplex PCR; TCRdb's copy keeps in-frame clones and lacks some. Here the sample spans about 98,000 clones, around 68% being singletons. Source material: PBMCs. The receptors were sampled from a female donor in good health and CMV-seronegative.

As concerns this clone: The identical CDR3 is also encoded by other nucleotide sequences in the sample. This chain uses TRBV30 with TRBJ1-5; no clear D gene. Trimming shortened V by 1 base and J by 0 bases, and 4 bases separated the two germline ends. Germline V gene lookup returns CDR1 GTSNPN and CDR2 SVGIG (reference sequence). The CDR3 consists of 13 residues. The CDR3 DNA sequence: TGTGCCTGGAGTGGTCATAGCAATCAGCCCCAGCATTTT. Translating it yields CAWSGHSNQPQHF.

V usage is TRBV6-6 and J usage is TRBJ1-3; TRBD1 might be the D (5 bases). CDR3 length equals 13 residues. Trimming took off 8 bases at V and 0 bases at J, with 8 bases between the two ends. From germline, CDR1 is MNHNY and CDR2 SVGAGI (reference sequence). The CDR3 sequence: CASQTDSGNTIYF. CDR3 DNA: TGTGCCAGCCAGACAGACTCTGGAAACACCATATATTTT.

The chain couples TRBV4-1 to TRBJ2-6; D may be TRBD2 (5 bases). Trimming removed 3 bases at V and 0 bases at J, with 21 bases between. This CDR3 is built from 20 residues. CDR1 is MGHRA, CDR2 YSYEKL, per germline. CDR3 coding DNA: TGCGCCAGCAGCCACCCCAATCGGGAAAAAGGGCGCTCTGGGGCCAACGTCCTGACTTTC. Translating gives CASSHPNREKGRSGANVLTF.

On this clone: The same CDR3 can be traced to other DNA sequences in this sample. This chain connects TRBV11-3 to TRBJ1-1; a possible D gene is TRBD1 (5 bases). Trimming removed 6 bases at V and 5 bases at J, with 13 bases between. Germline loops: CDR1 SGHNT, CDR2 YENEEA. CDR3 size: 13 residues. CDR3 protein: CASSQGVRTEAFF. CDR3 nucleotides: TGTGCCAGCAGTCAGGGTGTGAGGACTGAAGCTTTCTTT.

The V and J genes are TRBV5-1 and TRBJ2-6; tentative D call: TRBD2 (5 bases). This CDR3 comprises 18 residues. CDR1 is SGHRS and CDR2 is YFSETQ in the germline V gene. V was cut by 3 bases and J by 0 bases, with 16 bases left in between. The CDR3 bases are TGCGCCAGCAGCTCGTCTAGCCCCACAAGCTCTGGGGCCAACGTCCTGACTTTC. It translates to CASSSSSPTSSGANVLTF.

This chain links TRBV9 with TRBJ1-1; D not certain. Per the germline V gene, CDR1 is SGDLS and CDR2 is YYNGEE. This CDR3 contains 14 residues. V was shortened by 7 bases and J by 2 bases, with 15 bases between the two germline ends. The CDR3, as DNA: TGTGCCAGCGGGCCCTCCGGGGTAAACACTGAAGCTTTCTTT. As protein: CASGPSGVNTEAFF.

This chain links TRBV6-5 with TRBJ2-5; 11 nucleotides align to TRBD1. V shed 2 bases, J shed 11 bases, and the junction held 10 bases outside the gene matches. In germline, CDR1 is MNHEY, CDR2 SVGAGI. The CDR3 covers 15 residues. CDR3 coding DNA: TGTGCCAGCAGTTACAGGGGGACAGGGGGATGGGAGCAGTACTTC. Amino acid sequence: CASSYRGTGGWEQYF.

The J gene is TRBJ1-2, the V gene TRBV5-4, with D unresolved. This CDR3 region has 12 residues. Trimming removed 4 bases at V and 7 bases at J, with 11 bases between. Germline V gene data show CDR1 as SGHNT and CDR2 as YYREEE (reference sequence). CDR3 coding DNA: TGTGCCAGCAGCCCGCGGCCTGGTGGCTACACCTTC. Its protein is CASSPRPGGYTF. The full variable domain, with the rest looked up from reference TRBV5-4 and TRBJ1-2, is ETGVTQSPTHLIKTRGQQVTLRCSSQSGHNTVSWYQQALGQGPQFIFQYYREEENGRGNFPPRFSGLQFPNYSSELNVNALELDDSALYLCASSPRPGGYTFGSGTRLTVV.

The chain has TRBV29-1 and TRBJ2-5; 8 bases line up with TRBD2. Per germline, CDR1 SQVTM and CDR2 ANQGSEA. V lost 6 bases, J lost 1 base, and 4 bases stayed unmatched. The CDR3 is 13 amino acids. CDR3: CSVELAAQETQYF. The DNA of the CDR3 is TGCAGCGTGGAACTAGCGGCCCAAGAGACCCAGTACTTC.

J is TRBJ2-6 and V is TRBV28, with TRBD2 identical over 7 bases. This CDR3 has 18 amino acids. CDR1 and CDR2 (germline): MDHEN, SYDVKM. J was trimmed by 0 bases and V by 4 bases; bases with no gene match: 9. The CDR3 sequence: CASSSPGAGRSGANVLTF. CDR3 nucleotides: TGTGCCAGCAGTTCCCCAGGAGCGGGACGCTCTGGGGCCAACGTCCTGACTTTC.

The chain combines TRBV19 with TRBJ2-7; D not resolved. The CDR3 totals 12 residues. Germline assignment: CDR1 LNHDA and CDR2 SQIVND (reference sequence). Trimming stripped 4 bases from V and 3 bases from J, with 7 bases between. CDR3 DNA: TGTGCCAGTAGTAGATCTAACTACGAGCAGTACTTC. It is translated as CASSRSNYEQYF. The full variable domain, with the rest looked up from reference TRBV19 and TRBJ2-7, is DGGITQSPKYLFRKEGQNVTLSCEQNLNHDAMYWYRQDPGQGLRLIYYSQIVNDFQKGDIAEGYSVSREKKESFPLTVTSAQKNPTAFYLCASSRSNYEQYFGPGTRLTVT.

This clone was recorded once. The V call is TRBV28, the J call TRBJ2-7; D call uncertain. Germline loops: CDR1 MDHEN, CDR2 SYDVKM. Deletions cut 6 bases from V and 2 bases from J, with 11 bases between. The CDR3 extends over 13 amino acids. This CDR3 reads CASRFGSTYEQYF. CDR3 coding DNA: TGTGCCAGCAGGTTTGGCAGTACCTACGAGCAGTACTTC.

CDR3 nucleotide sequence: TGTGCCTGGGAAGGCGGGGAGGACTATGGCTACACCTTC. This encodes CAWEGGEDYGYTF. J is TRBJ1-2 and V is TRBV30; D is unresolved. The CDR3 runs to 13 residues. V was trimmed by 5 bases and J by 3 bases, leaving 13 bases between them. Per the germline V gene, CDR1 is GTSNPN and CDR2 is SVGIG (reference sequence).

The chain combines TRBV27 with TRBJ2-3; D remains ambiguous. Germline V gives CDR1 MNHEY, CDR2 SMNVEV (reference sequence). The CDR3 length is 13 residues. V lost 7 bases and J 0 bases, leaving 8 bases between the germline ends. The CDR3 DNA sequence: TGTGCCAGCACGAGGTCTAGCACAGATACGCAGTATTTT. Protein product: CASTRSSTDTQYF.

The chain recombines TRBV7-6 with TRBJ2-7, with 7 bases fitting TRBD2. This CDR3 is built from 15 residues. The germline CDR1 and CDR2 sequences are SGHVS and FNYEAQ. The junction had 8 bases not matched to a gene; V was cut back by 1 base and J by 5 bases. The CDR3 sequence is CASSLGAGGSDEQYF. The CDR3 DNA follows: TGTGCCAGCAGCTTAGGGGCTGGCGGGAGTGACGAGCAGTACTTC.

Points on this clone: The junction departs from the called germline gene at one end, perhaps through a read error. The chain carries TRBV15 and TRBJ1-4; 9 nucleotides agree with TRBD1. The CDR3 sequence is 17 residues long. CDR1 and CDR2 from the germline V gene are LNHNV and YYDKDF (reference sequence). The CDR3 DNA reads TGTGTCACCAGCATCAGGACAGGGGATACAACTAATGAAAAACTGTTTTTT. Residues: CVTSIRTGDTTNEKLFF. Variable domain in full (rest from reference TRBV15 and TRBJ1-4): DAMVIQNPRYQVTQFGKPVTLSCSQTLNHNVMYWYQQKSSQAPKLLFHYYDKDFNNEADTPDNFQSRRPNTSFCFLDIRSPGLGDTAMYLCVTSIRTGDTTNEKLFFGSGTQLSVL.

This clone occurred a few times. The V gene is TRBV5-4, the J gene TRBJ1-2, with D possibly TRBD1 on 5 matching bases. The CDR3 contains 16 residues. Germline-derived CDR1 and CDR2 are SGHNT and YYREEE (reference sequence). Between the trimmed V and J ends, which lost 0 bases and 8 bases, there was a span of 20 bases. The DNA of the CDR3 is TGTGCCAGCAGCTTGGCCCCACCGACAGTCCCTATCGGCTACACCTTC. It translates to CASSLAPPTVPIGYTF.

The chain recombines TRBV15 with TRBJ2-3, with 10 bases lining up with TRBD1. The CDR3 totals 15 residues. Per the germline V gene, CDR1 is LNHNV and CDR2 is YYDKDF (reference sequence). J gave up 5 bases and V 5 bases, and 7 bases lay outside the gene matches. CDR3 in DNA: TGTGCCACCAGCGGGGACAGGGGAGTTGGAGATACGCAGTATTTT. Translation gives CATSGDRGVGDTQYF.